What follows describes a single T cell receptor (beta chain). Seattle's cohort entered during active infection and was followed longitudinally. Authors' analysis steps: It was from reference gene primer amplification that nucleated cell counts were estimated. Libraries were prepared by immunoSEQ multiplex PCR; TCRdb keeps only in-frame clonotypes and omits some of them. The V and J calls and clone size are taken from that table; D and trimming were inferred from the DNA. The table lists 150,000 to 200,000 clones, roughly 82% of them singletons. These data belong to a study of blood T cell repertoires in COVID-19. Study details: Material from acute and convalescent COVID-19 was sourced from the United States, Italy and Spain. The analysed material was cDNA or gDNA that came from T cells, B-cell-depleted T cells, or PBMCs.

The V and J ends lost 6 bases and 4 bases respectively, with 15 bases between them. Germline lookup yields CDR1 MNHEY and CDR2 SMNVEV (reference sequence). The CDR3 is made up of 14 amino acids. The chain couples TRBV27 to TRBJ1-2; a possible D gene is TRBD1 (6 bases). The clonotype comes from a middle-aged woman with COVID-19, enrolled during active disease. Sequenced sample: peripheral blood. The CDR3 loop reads CASRRYRDGYGYTF. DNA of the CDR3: TGTGCCAGCAGGCGGTACAGGGATGGCTATGGCTACACCTTC.